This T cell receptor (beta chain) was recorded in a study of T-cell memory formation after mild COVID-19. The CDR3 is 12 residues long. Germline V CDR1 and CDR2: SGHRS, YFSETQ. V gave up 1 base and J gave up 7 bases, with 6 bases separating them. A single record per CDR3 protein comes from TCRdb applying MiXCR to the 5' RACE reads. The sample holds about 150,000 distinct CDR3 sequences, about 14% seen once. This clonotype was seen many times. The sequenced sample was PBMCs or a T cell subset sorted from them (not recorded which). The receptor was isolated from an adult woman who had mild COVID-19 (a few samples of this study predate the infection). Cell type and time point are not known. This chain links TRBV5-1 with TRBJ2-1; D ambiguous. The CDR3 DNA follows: TGCGCCAGCAGCTTGTGGGGTAATGAGCAGTTCTTC. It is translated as CASSLWGNEQFF.